Following are 10 T cell receptor beta chains from one sample sequenced in a study of OX40 agonist ivuxolimab in advanced cancers. Assay used: immunoSEQ multiplex PCR; TCRdb lists only in-frame clones, some missing. The sample includes fewer than 40,000 clones, roughly 84% seen only once; the top ten take approximately 20%. The source material was CD4+ or CD8+ T cells sorted from blood, sampled in a trial of the OX40 agonist ivuxolimab. The receptors derive from an adult with an advanced solid tumor such as melanoma, head and neck, liver or kidney cancer.

The chain is built from TRBV11-2 and TRBJ2-2, with a tentative D call TRBD2 (6 bases). CDR3 size: 15 residues. Germline V gene lookup returns CDR1 SGHAT and CDR2 FQNNGV. V was trimmed by 10 bases and J by 1 base, leaving 16 bases between them. The CDR3 bases are TGTGCCATCCCAAATTGGCGGGAGAACACCGGGGAGCTGTTTTTT. Its translation: CAIPNWRENTGELFF.

The genes are TRBV19 and TRBJ1-1; the D gene is possibly TRBD1 (5 bases). The CDR3 has 14 amino acids. The germline V gene encodes CDR1 LNHDA and CDR2 SQIVND (reference sequence). Trimming cost V 3 bases and J 2 bases, with 10 bases left between them. CDR3 sequence (DNA): TGTGCCAGTAGTATCAGCAGGACAAACACTGAAGCTTTCTTT. As protein: CASSISRTNTEAFF.

The chain carries TRBV4-1 and TRBJ2-7, with 8 positions matching TRBD1. Germline CDR1 is MGHRA and CDR2 is YSYEKL. The CDR3 length is 15 residues. After removal of 0 bases from V and 3 bases from J, the junction contained 4 bases not matched to a gene. CDR3: CASSQDQGAGYEQYF. The CDR3 DNA reads as TGCGCCAGCAGCCAAGATCAGGGGGCGGGCTACGAGCAGTACTTC.

The chain couples TRBV7-9 to TRBJ2-2; either TRBD1 or TRBD2 may supply D (5 bases each). This CDR3 spans 16 amino acids. Per the germline V gene, CDR1 is SEHNR and CDR2 is FQNEAQ (reference sequence). The V gene lost 5 bases and the J gene lost 5 bases, with 18 bases spanning the gap. The CDR3 nucleotides are TGTGCCAGCAGCATAGGGTGGGGACCCAGAACCGGGGAGCTGTTTTTT. Translated, it gives CASSIGWGPRTGELFF.

The rearrangement uses TRBV5-4 and TRBJ2-7; 10 bases agree with TRBD2. J was trimmed by 2 bases and V by 2 bases; bases with no gene match: 1. This CDR3 region has 14 residues. CDR1 and CDR2 from the germline V gene are SGHNT and YYREEE (reference sequence). The CDR3 loop is CASSFGTSAYEQYF. The CDR3 nucleotides read TGTGCCAGCAGCTTTGGGACTAGCGCCTACGAGCAGTACTTC. Based on the CDR3 plus reference TRBV5-4 and TRBJ2-7, the full variable domain is ETGVTQSPTHLIKTRGQQVTLRCSSQSGHNTVSWYQQALGQGPQFIFQYYREEENGRGNFPPRFSGLQFPNYSSELNVNALELDDSALYLCASSFGTSAYEQYFGPGTRLTVT.

The chain joins TRBV6-6 to TRBJ1-4; D gene uncertain. The length of the CDR3 is 14 residues. Per the germline V gene, CDR1 is MNHNY and CDR2 is SVGAGI (reference sequence). V was cut by 9 bases and J by 0 bases, with 11 bases left in between. Here the CDR3 reads CASSLRSTNEKLFF. The CDR3 region has the DNA TGTGCCAGTTCACTAAGGTCAACTAATGAAAAACTGTTTTTT.

The V and J genes are TRBV7-3 and TRBJ2-3; D not resolved. Germline V gene sequence: CDR1 SGHTA, CDR2 FQGTGA. The CDR3 is 11 amino acids. Between the trimmed V and J ends, which lost 4 bases and 9 bases, there was a span of 8 bases. CDR3 amino acids: CASSYASTQYF. The CDR3 bases are TGTGCCAGCAGCTACGCGAGCACGCAGTATTTT.

The CDR3 nucleotides are TGCGCCAGCAGCTTGGGGGCCGGGGAGCTGTTTTTT. This translates into CASSLGAGELFF. The rearrangement joins TRBV5-1 to TRBJ2-2; no definite D call. CDR1 and CDR2 (germline): SGHRS, YFSETQ. The CDR3 loop spans 12 amino acids. V lost 0 bases and J lost 6, with 3 bases in between. The variable domain in full, completed from reference TRBV5-1 and TRBJ2-2, reads KAGVTQTPRYLIKTRGQQVTLSCSPISGHRSVSWYQQTPGQGLQFLFEYFSETQRNKGNFPGRFSGRQFSNSRSEMNVSTLELGDSALYLCASSLGAGELFFGEGSRLTVL.

The rearrangement uses TRBV7-3 and TRBJ2-1; TRBD2 matches at 7 bases. Looked up from germline, CDR1 is SGHTA and CDR2 is FQGTGA. Trimming at V came to 0 bases and at J to 3 bases, leaving 8 bases not matched to a gene. This CDR3 has 17 amino acids. The CDR3 sequence: CASSLTTGLADYNEQFF. CDR3 bases: TGTGCCAGCAGCTTAACGACTGGGCTAGCGGACTACAATGAGCAGTTCTTC. The variable domain in full, with the rest retrieved from reference TRBV7-3 and TRBJ2-1, is GAGVSQTPSNKVTEKGKYVELRCDPISGHTALYWYRQSLGQGPEFLIYFQGTGAADDSGLPNDRFFAVRPEGSVSTLKIQRTERGDSAVYLCASSLTTGLADYNEQFFGPGTRLTVL.

The chain uses TRBV27 and TRBJ2-1, with 8 bases matching TRBD2. Losses at the gene ends were 2 bases for V and 10 bases for J; bases not matched to a gene: 16. Germline V gene data show CDR1 as MNHEY and CDR2 as SMNVEV (reference sequence). This CDR3 is built from 17 residues. CDR3 loop: CASSLARGAAAGREQFF. Written as DNA, the CDR3 is TGTGCCAGCAGTTTAGCGCGGGGGGCCGCGGCCGGACGGGAGCAGTTCTTC.